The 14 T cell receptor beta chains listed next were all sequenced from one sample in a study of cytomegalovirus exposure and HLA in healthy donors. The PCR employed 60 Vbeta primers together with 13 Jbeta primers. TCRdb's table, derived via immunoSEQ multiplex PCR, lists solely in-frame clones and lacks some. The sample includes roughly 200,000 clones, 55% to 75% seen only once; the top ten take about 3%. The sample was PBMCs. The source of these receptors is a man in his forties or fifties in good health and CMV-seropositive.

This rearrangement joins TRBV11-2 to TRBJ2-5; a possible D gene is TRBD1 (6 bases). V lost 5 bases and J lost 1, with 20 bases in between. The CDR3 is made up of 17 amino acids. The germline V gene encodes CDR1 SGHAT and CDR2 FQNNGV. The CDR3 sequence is CASSPGERGLAQETQYF. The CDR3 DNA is TGTGCCAGCAGCCCCGGGGAGAGGGGGTTAGCCCAAGAGACCCAGTACTTC.

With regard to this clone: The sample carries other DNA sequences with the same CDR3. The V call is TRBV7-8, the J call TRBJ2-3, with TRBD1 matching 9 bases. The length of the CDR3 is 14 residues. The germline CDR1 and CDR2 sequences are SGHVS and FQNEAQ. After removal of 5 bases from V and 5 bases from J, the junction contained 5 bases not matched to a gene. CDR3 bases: TGTGCCAGCAGCCTACAGGGGGCAGGAGATACGCAGTATTTT. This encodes CASSLQGAGDTQYF.

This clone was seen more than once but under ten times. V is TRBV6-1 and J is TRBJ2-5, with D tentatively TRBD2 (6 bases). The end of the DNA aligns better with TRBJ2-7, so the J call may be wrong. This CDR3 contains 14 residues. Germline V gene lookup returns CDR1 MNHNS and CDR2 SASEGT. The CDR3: CASSEGEANYEQYF. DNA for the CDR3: TGTGCCAGCAGTGAGGGGGAGGCTAACTACGAGCAGTACTTC.

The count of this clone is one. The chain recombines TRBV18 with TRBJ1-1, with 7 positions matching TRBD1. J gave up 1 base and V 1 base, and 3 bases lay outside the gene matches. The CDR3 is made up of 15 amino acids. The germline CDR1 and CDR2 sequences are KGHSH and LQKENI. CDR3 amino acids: CASSPQGAQNTEAFF. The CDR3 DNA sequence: TGTGCCAGCTCACCACAGGGGGCACAGAACACTGAAGCTTTCTTT.

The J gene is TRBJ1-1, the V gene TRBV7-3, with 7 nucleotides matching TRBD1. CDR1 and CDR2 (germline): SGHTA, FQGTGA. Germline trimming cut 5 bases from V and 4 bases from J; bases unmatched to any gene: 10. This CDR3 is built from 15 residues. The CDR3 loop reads CASSLRQGVLTEAFF. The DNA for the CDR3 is TGTGCCAGCAGCCTTCGACAGGGCGTTCTCACTGAAGCTTTCTTT.

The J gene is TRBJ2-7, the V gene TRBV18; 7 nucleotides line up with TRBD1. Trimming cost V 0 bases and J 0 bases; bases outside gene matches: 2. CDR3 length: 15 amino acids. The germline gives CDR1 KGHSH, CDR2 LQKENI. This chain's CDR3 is CASSPPNRGSYEQYF. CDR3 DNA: TGTGCCAGCTCACCACCAAACAGGGGCTCCTACGAGCAGTACTTC.

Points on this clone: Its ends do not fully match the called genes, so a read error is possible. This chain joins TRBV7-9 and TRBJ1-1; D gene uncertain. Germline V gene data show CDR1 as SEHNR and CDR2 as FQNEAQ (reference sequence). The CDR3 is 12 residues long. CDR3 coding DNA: TGTTCCAGCAGCGTTTCGAGCACTGAAGCTTTCTTT. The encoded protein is CSSSVSSTEAFF.

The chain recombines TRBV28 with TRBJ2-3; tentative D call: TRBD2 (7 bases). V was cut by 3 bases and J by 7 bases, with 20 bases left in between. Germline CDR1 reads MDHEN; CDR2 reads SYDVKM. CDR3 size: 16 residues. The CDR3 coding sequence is TGTGCCAGCAGTTTGGATAGGGGGAGGGGGATTAATACGCAGTATTTT. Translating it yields CASSLDRGRGINTQYF.

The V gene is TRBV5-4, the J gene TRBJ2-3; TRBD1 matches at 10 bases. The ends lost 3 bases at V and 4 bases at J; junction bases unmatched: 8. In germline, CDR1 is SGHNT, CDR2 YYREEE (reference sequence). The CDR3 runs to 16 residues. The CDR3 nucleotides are TGTGCCAGCAGCTGGGGGACAGGGGAAGGTTCAGATACGCAGTATTTT. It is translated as CASSWGTGEGSDTQYF.

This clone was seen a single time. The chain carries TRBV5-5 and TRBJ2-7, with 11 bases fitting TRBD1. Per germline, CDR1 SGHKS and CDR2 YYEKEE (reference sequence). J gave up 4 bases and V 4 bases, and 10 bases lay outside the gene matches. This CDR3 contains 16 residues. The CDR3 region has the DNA TGTGCCAGCAGCCCGATTGTAGGACAGGGGGCGTACGAGCAGTACTTC. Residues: CASSPIVGQGAYEQYF. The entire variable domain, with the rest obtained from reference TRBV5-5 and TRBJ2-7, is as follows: DAGVTQSPTHLIKTRGQQVTLRCSPISGHKSVSWYQQVLGQGPQFIFQYYEKEERGRGNFPDRFSARQFPNYSSELNVNALLLGDSALYLCASSPIVGQGAYEQYFGPGTRLTVT.

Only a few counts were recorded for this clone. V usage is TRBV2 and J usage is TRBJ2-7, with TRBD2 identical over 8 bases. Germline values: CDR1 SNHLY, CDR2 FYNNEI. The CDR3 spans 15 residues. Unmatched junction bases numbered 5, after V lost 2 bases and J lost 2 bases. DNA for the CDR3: TGTGCCAGCAGTGAATTCTCGGGGGGGGCCTACGAGCAGTACTTC. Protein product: CASSEFSGGAYEQYF.

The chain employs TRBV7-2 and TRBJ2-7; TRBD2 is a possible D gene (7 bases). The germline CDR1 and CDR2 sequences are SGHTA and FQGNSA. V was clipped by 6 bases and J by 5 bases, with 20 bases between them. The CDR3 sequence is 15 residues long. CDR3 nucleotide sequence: TGTGCCAGCAGTCAGGTTTCGGGGGCGGGGGACGAGCAGTACTTC. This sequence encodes CASSQVSGAGDEQYF.

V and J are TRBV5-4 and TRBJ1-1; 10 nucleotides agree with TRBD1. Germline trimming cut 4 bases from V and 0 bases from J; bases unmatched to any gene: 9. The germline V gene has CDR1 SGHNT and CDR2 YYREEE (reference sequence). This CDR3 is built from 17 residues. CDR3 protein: CASSPSPGQGLNTEAFF. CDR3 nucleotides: TGTGCCAGCAGCCCCTCCCCGGGACAGGGGTTGAACACTGAAGCTTTCTTT.

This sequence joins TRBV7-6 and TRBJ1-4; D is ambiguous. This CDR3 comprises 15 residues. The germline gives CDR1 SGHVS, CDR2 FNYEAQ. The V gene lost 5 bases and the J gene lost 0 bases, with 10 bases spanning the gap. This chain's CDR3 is CASSPRRATNEKLFF. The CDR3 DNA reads TGTGCCAGCAGCCCCCGGCGGGCAACTAATGAAAAACTGTTTTTT.